The T cell receptor beta chain under discussion was sequenced for a study of glioma-infiltrating T cells after dendritic cell vaccination. CDR1 is SGHDN, CDR2 FVKESK, per germline. CDR3 size: 16 residues. The ends were cut back, 1 base at V and 0 bases at J, with 10 bases in the middle. Remarks on this clone: Its antigen is not known.

Notes on the study in general: TCR clonality showed no direct relationship with survival.

The assay was immunoSEQ multiplex PCR, and TCRdb's table has in-frame clones only and misses some. The sample includes around 96,000 clones, around 80% seen only once; the top ten take approximately 5.9%. The sample consisted of blood, taken before dendritic cell vaccination. The clonotype comes from a human donor with glioblastoma. The J gene is TRBJ1-3, the V gene TRBV14; D unclear. CDR3 coding DNA: TGTGCCAGCAGCCAAGTAGCCGGAGGCTCTGGAAACACCATATATTTT. Translation gives CASSQVAGGSGNTIYF.